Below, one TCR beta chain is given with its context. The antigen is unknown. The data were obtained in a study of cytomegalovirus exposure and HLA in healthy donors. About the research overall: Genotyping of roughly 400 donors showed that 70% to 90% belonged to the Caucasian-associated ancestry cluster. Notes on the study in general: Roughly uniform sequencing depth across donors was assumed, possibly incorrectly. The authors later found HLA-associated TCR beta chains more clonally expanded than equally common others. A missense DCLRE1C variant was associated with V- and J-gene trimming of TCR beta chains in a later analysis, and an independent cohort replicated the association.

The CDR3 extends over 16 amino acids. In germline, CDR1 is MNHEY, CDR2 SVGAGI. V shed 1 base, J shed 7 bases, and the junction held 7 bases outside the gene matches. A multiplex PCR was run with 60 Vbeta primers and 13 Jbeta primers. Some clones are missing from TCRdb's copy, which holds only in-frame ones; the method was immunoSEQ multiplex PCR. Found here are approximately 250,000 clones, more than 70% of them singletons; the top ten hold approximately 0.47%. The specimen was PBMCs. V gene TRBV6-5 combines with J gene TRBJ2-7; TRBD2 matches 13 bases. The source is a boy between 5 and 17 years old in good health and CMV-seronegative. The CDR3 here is CASSYFGLAGVLEQYF. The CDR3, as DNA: TGTGCCAGCAGTTACTTCGGACTAGCGGGGGTTCTGGAGCAGTACTTC.